This passage covers 30 T cell receptor beta chains from one sample sequenced in a study of OX40 agonist ivuxolimab in advanced cancers. Library method: the immunoSEQ multiplex PCR assay. Held by TCRdb, this immuneACCESS table contains in-frame sequences only and omits some clones. Under half of the omission traces to an unresolved V gene where checked; the cause of the rest is unknown. The sample table shows 70,000 to 90,000 clones, and roughly nine tenths are seen once. More than 7% of the sample belongs to the ten largest clones. The starting material was CD4+ or CD8+ T cells sorted from blood, obtained in a trial of the OX40 agonist ivuxolimab. These TCRs come from an adult with an advanced solid tumor such as melanoma, head and neck, liver or kidney cancer.

This sequence joins TRBV6-5 and TRBJ2-1, with D perhaps TRBD1 or TRBD2 (5 bases each). Germline V CDR1 and CDR2: MNHEY, SVGAGI. There are 15 residues in the CDR3. V dropped 6 bases and J dropped 5 bases, with 17 bases sitting between them. DNA for the CDR3: TGTGCCAGCAGCCTTGGGACCCTGGGGGACAATGAGCAGTTCTTC. This translates into CASSLGTLGDNEQFF.

The chain links TRBV28 to TRBJ1-4; tentatively, D is TRBD1 (5 bases). The CDR3 runs 16 residues. CDR1 and CDR2 from the germline V gene are MDHEN and SYDVKM. The V gene lost 1 base and the J gene lost 5 bases, with 14 bases spanning the gap. The CDR3 DNA sequence: TGTGCCAGCAGTTTATTTGGGGGAGGGGTAAATGAAAAACTGTTTTTT. Its translation: CASSLFGGGVNEKLFF.

A few counts support this clone. The CDR3 here is CASQGTGLVYEQYV. CDR3 DNA sequence: TGTGCCAGTCAAGGGACAGGGCTGGTCTACGAGCAGTACGTC. The chain uses TRBV6-1 and TRBJ2-7, with TRBD1 matching over 9 bases. V shed 9 bases and J 3 bases; nucleotides not matched to a gene: 9. The germline gives CDR1 MNHNS, CDR2 SASEGT. This CDR3 is 14 amino acids long.

The chain links TRBV6-5 to TRBJ2-7; D unresolved. Germline V lookup: CDR1 MNHEY, CDR2 SVGAGI. This CDR3 has 15 amino acids. V lost 0 bases, J lost 2 bases, and 11 bases lay in between. CDR3 in amino acids: CASSYSTRRPYEQYF. CDR3 DNA: TGTGCCAGCAGTTACTCGACCAGGCGCCCCTACGAGCAGTACTTC.

The chain is built from TRBV6-5 and TRBJ1-2; D unresolved. CDR1 is MNHEY, CDR2 SVGAGI, per germline. V gave up 0 bases and J gave up 6 bases, with 11 bases separating them. The CDR3 sequence is 14 residues long. CDR3 sequence (DNA): TGTGCCAGCAGTTACTCGGAGGGCAGAAATGGCTACACCTTC. Its protein is CASSYSEGRNGYTF.

This clone appeared a single time. This chain links TRBV14 with TRBJ1-2; tentatively, D is TRBD1 (5 bases). From germline, CDR1 is SGHDN and CDR2 FVKESK. The CDR3 totals 13 residues. V was shortened by 0 bases and J by 7 bases, with 9 bases between the two germline ends. The chain's CDR3 is CASSQDLGPGYTF. CDR3 DNA sequence: TGTGCCAGCAGCCAAGATCTGGGGCCTGGCTACACCTTC.

The CDR3 sequence: CASSGPGQYYGYTF. For the CDR3, the DNA is TGTGCCAGCAGTGGCCCGGGACAGTACTATGGCTACACCTTC. V and J are TRBV28 and TRBJ1-2; TRBD1 matches 7 bases. The CDR3 length is 14 residues. J gave up 3 bases and V 5 bases, and 6 bases lay outside the gene matches. CDR1 is MDHEN, CDR2 SYDVKM, per germline.

The chain links TRBV19 to TRBJ1-6; the D gene is possibly TRBD1 (6 bases). Between the trimmed V and J ends, which lost 7 bases and 6 bases, there was a span of 16 bases. The CDR3 length is 15 residues. Germline assignment: CDR1 LNHDA and CDR2 SQIVND (reference sequence). The DNA of the CDR3 is TGTGCCAGTACCCTCCAGGGGTTCGGTAATTCACCCCTCCACTTT. This gives the protein CASTLQGFGNSPLHF.

This chain links TRBV10-1 with TRBJ1-5; no reliable D call. CDR1 and CDR2 (germline): WNHNN, SYGVQD (reference sequence). The CDR3 runs to 16 residues. Trimming took off 4 bases at V and 0 bases at J, with 13 bases between the two ends. The CDR3 sequence is CASSGGQENSNQPQHF. As DNA, the CDR3 is TGCGCCAGCAGTGGCGGGCAGGAAAATAGCAATCAGCCCCAGCATTTT.

The chain employs TRBV28 and TRBJ2-1; possibly TRBD1 or TRBD2 for D (5 bases each). Germline V CDR1 and CDR2: MDHEN, SYDVKM. Trimming took 3 bases from V and 8 from J, leaving 8 bases between them. There are 12 residues in the CDR3. CDR3 nucleotides: TGTGCCAGCAGTTTCGGGGCCCATGAGCAGTTCTTC. Translation: CASSFGAHEQFF.

V usage is TRBV5-8 and J usage is TRBJ2-2, with 11 bases that match TRBD2. Germline V gives CDR1 SGHTS, CDR2 YDEGEE. Trimming removed 1 base from V and 3 bases from J; junction bases left unmatched: 5. The CDR3 extends over 17 amino acids. The CDR3 loop is CASSLYVGLADTGELFF. As DNA, the CDR3 is TGTGCCAGCAGCTTGTATGTGGGACTAGCGGACACCGGGGAGCTGTTTTTT.

This rearrangement joins TRBV19 to TRBJ1-5; possibly TRBD1 for D (5 bases). The CDR3 runs to 16 residues. V lost 3 bases and J 8 bases, leaving 20 bases between the germline ends. Germline V gives CDR1 LNHDA, CDR2 SQIVND (reference sequence). The CDR3 reads CASSILVLDIRKPQHF. The CDR3 coding sequence is TGTGCCAGTAGTATTTTAGTTTTGGACATTCGTAAGCCCCAGCATTTT.

CDR3 loop: CASSQVPSGLREQFF. The DNA of the CDR3 is TGCGCCAGCAGCCAAGTACCTAGCGGCCTCCGGGAGCAGTTCTTC. The chain joins TRBV4-1 to TRBJ2-1; 7 positions agree with TRBD2. V dropped 1 base and J dropped 10; count of bases not matched to a gene: 10. Germline V gene data show CDR1 as MGHRA and CDR2 as YSYEKL. CDR3 length equals 15 residues.

The rearrangement joins TRBV29-1 to TRBJ2-1; the match to TRBD2 covers 13 bases. V trimming: 4 bases; J trimming: 2 bases; junction bases outside the gene matches: 2. CDR3 size: 15 residues. The germline CDR1 and CDR2 sequences are SQVTM and ANQGSEA. The CDR3 spells CSVAGLAGAYNEQFF. The CDR3 coding sequence is TGCAGCGTTGCCGGACTAGCGGGAGCCTACAATGAGCAGTTCTTC.

This rearrangement joins TRBV5-5 to TRBJ1-1; no clear D. The V and J ends lost 0 bases and 0 bases respectively, with 15 bases between them. CDR1 is SGHKS and CDR2 is YYEKEE in the germline V gene (reference sequence). This CDR3 comprises 17 residues. The CDR3 is CASSLAPSDPMNTEAFF. In nucleotides, the CDR3 is TGTGCCAGCAGCTTGGCACCCAGTGACCCCATGAACACTGAAGCTTTCTTT. The entire variable domain, with the rest obtained from reference TRBV5-5 and TRBJ1-1, is as follows: DAGVTQSPTHLIKTRGQQVTLRCSPISGHKSVSWYQQVLGQGPQFIFQYYEKEERGRGNFPDRFSARQFPNYSSELNVNALLLGDSALYLCASSLAPSDPMNTEAFFGQGTRLTVV.

The chain carries TRBV4-3 and TRBJ1-3; TRBD1 might be the D (5 bases). V gave up 0 bases and J gave up 0 bases, with 9 bases separating them. Per the germline V gene, CDR1 is LGHNA and CDR2 is YSLEER. The CDR3 covers 16 residues. CDR3 sequence: CASSQDVGDSGNTIYF. In nucleotides, the CDR3 is TGCGCCAGCAGCCAAGATGTAGGGGACTCTGGAAACACCATATATTTT.

This clone was observed a handful of times. The CDR3 DNA is TGTGCCTGGAGTCCTGGCACTGGGAACACTGAAGCTTTCTTT. It translates to CAWSPGTGNTEAFF. This sequence joins TRBV30 and TRBJ1-1; D gene uncertain. The CDR3 extends over 14 amino acids. V lost 2 bases and J 1 base, leaving 11 bases between the germline ends. CDR1 and CDR2 from the germline V gene are GTSNPN and SVGIG (reference sequence).

This sequence joins TRBV28 and TRBJ1-6; D not resolved. Germline V gene sequence: CDR1 MDHEN, CDR2 SYDVKM. The V end was cut by 3 bases, the J end by 0 bases, with 12 bases between. The CDR3 extends over 17 amino acids. The CDR3 sequence is CASSFLGGSSYNSPLHF. For the CDR3, the DNA is TGTGCCAGCAGTTTCCTCGGCGGGAGCTCCTATAATTCACCCCTCCACTTT.

The V gene is TRBV28, the J gene TRBJ2-1; unclear D gene. The CDR3 consists of 14 residues. Trimming removed 1 base from V and 4 bases from J, with 8 bases in between. CDR1 and CDR2 from the germline V gene are MDHEN and SYDVKM. CDR3 residues: CASSLLGSYNEQFF. CDR3 DNA: TGTGCCAGCAGTTTATTGGGGTCGTACAATGAGCAGTTCTTC.

J is TRBJ1-2 and V is TRBV19, with D perhaps matching TRBD1 (6 bases). The CDR3 consists of 15 residues. Trimming took 6 bases from V and 5 from J, leaving 19 bases between them. Germline V gene lookup returns CDR1 LNHDA and CDR2 SQIVND (reference sequence). The CDR3 DNA follows: TGTGCCAGTAGCTCAATCCAGGGGTATGGATATGGCTACACCTTC. This encodes CASSSIQGYGYGYTF.

V usage is TRBV5-8 and J usage is TRBJ1-1; the D is unclear. CDR1 is SGHTS, CDR2 YDEGEE, per germline. The V end lost 3 bases, the J end lost 4 bases, and 7 bases lay between the germline ends. The CDR3 has 12 residues. The CDR3 DNA is TGTGCCAGCAGCTCGGCCGGCACTGAAGCTTTCTTT. It is translated as CASSSAGTEAFF. The complete variable domain, with remaining parts taken from reference TRBV5-8 and TRBJ1-1, reads EAGVTQSPTHLIKTRGQQATLRCSPISGHTSVYWYQQALGLGLQFLLWYDEGEERNRGNFPPRFSGRQFPNYSSELNVNALELEDSALYLCASSSAGTEAFFGQGTRLTVV.

The chain couples TRBV4-1 to TRBJ2-7; 10 bases are shared with TRBD1. Germline CDR1 reads MGHRA; CDR2 reads YSYEKL. The CDR3 has 16 residues. The J segment lost 2 bases and the V segment lost 0 bases, leaving 4 bases of the junction unmatched. CDR3 protein: CASSQDEGTGAYEQYF. CDR3 nucleotide sequence: TGCGCCAGCAGCCAAGATGAGGGGACAGGGGCCTACGAGCAGTACTTC.

The chain has TRBV4-2 and TRBJ2-1, with 10 nucleotides matching TRBD2. From germline, CDR1 is LGHNA and CDR2 YNFKEQ. The CDR3 is 15 amino acids. Losses at the gene ends were 3 bases for V and 7 bases for J; bases not matched to a gene: 6. The CDR3 region is CASSQDSGRRNEQFF. DNA for the CDR3: TGTGCCAGCAGCCAGGATAGCGGGAGGAGAAATGAGCAGTTCTTC.

This rearrangement joins TRBV28 to TRBJ2-1; no definite D call. Germline V lookup: CDR1 MDHEN, CDR2 SYDVKM. Deletions cut 10 bases from V and 4 bases from J, with 8 bases between. The CDR3 is 11 residues long. CDR3 sequence reads: CATARYNEQFF. For the CDR3, the DNA is TGTGCCACCGCTCGATACAATGAGCAGTTCTTC.

The chain links TRBV27 to TRBJ2-7; no clear D. This CDR3 has 15 residues. In germline, CDR1 is MNHEY, CDR2 SMNVEV (reference sequence). V lost 3 bases, J lost 0 bases, and 12 bases lay in between. CDR3 coding DNA: TGTGCCAGCAGTTTTGGCAGGCCCAGCTCCTACGAGCAGTACTTC. Translation gives CASSFGRPSSYEQYF.

This chain connects TRBV28 to TRBJ1-1; 7 nucleotides match TRBD1. The J segment lost 1 base and the V segment lost 1 base, leaving 9 bases of the junction unmatched. Per the germline V gene, CDR1 is MDHEN and CDR2 is SYDVKM. This CDR3 has 17 residues. The CDR3 DNA reads TGTGCCAGCAGTTTATTGGCAGGGGGGCAAACGAACACTGAAGCTTTCTTT. It yields the protein CASSLLAGGQTNTEAFF. The entire variable domain, with the rest obtained from reference TRBV28 and TRBJ1-1, is as follows: DVKVTQSSRYLVKRTGEKVFLECVQDMDHENMFWYRQDPGLGLRLIYFSYDVKMKEKGDIPEGYSVSREKKERFSLILESASTNQTSMYLCASSLLAGGQTNTEAFFGQGTRLTVV.

The genes are TRBV6-5 and TRBJ1-3; D is ambiguous. The CDR3 is 15 residues long. V was trimmed by 4 bases and J by 1 base, leaving 11 bases between them. CDR1 and CDR2 from the germline V gene are MNHEY and SVGAGI. This chain's CDR3 is CASSLAGTSGNTIYF. CDR3 nucleotides: TGTGCCAGCAGTTTAGCGGGCACATCTGGAAACACCATATATTTT.

The chain is built from TRBV10-3 and TRBJ1-1, with TRBD1 as a possible D gene (5 bases). From germline, CDR1 is ENHRY and CDR2 SYGVKD. V was shortened by 7 bases and J by 5 bases, with 8 bases between the two germline ends. The length of the CDR3 is 11 residues. CDR3: CAINRGTEAFF. Here the CDR3 DNA reads TGTGCCATCAACCGGGGGACTGAAGCTTTCTTT.

V usage is TRBV6-6 and J usage is TRBJ2-7; 11 bases are a match to TRBD1. The CDR3 runs to 13 residues. Germline lookup yields CDR1 MNHNY and CDR2 SVGAGI (reference sequence). V lost 7 bases and J lost 6; bases outside the gene matches: 5. As DNA, the CDR3 is TGTGCCAGCACCGGGACAGGGGGTGGCGAGCAGTACTTC. This codes for CASTGTGGGEQYF.

The rearrangement links TRBV25-1 to TRBJ1-5; D may be TRBD1 (6 bases). V lost 3 bases, J lost 3 bases, and 9 bases lay in between. The germline V gene has CDR1 MGHDK and CDR2 SYGVNS. The CDR3 consists of 14 residues. CDR3 protein: CASSDRTANQPQHF. CDR3 in DNA: TGTGCCAGCAGTGACCGGACAGCCAATCAGCCCCAGCATTTT. Using reference TRBV25-1 and TRBJ1-5 for the parts outside the CDR3, the full variable domain is EADIYQTPRYLVIGTGKKITLECSQTMGHDKMYWYQQDPGMELHLIHYSYGVNSTEKGDLSSESTVSRIRTEHFPLTLESARPSHTSQYLCASSDRTANQPQHFGDGTRLSIL.